A single sample is the source of the 18 T cell receptor beta chains below, sequenced in a study of CD8 T cells in ankylosing spondylitis (dated by TCRdb to 2015 to 2018). The research as a whole found: A TCR beta motif made up of seven or eight highly homologous amino acid variants appeared to be characteristic of blood from ankylosing spondylitis patients.

Library preparation employed 5' RACE. Sequencing was carried out with an Illumina HiSeq 2500. The public sequencing data were trimmed at Q25 with fastp and processed into clonotypes with MiXCR by TCRdb, which kept only in-frame beta chains. One record per CDR3 amino acid sequence lists the most common genes and DNA. The sample yields a few hundred thousand distinct CDR3 sequences; about 17% were counted once. The top ten clonotypes cover about 44% of the sample. Their antigens are not known. The sample was blood, either unsorted or a sorted T cell fraction (not recorded which). The origin of the receptors is a male donor with ankylosing spondylitis.

The V and J genes are TRBV7-3 and TRBJ2-7; 8 nucleotides agree with TRBD1. Germline V gives CDR1 SGHTA, CDR2 FQGTGA. V gave up 5 bases and J gave up 6 bases; unmatched junction bases: 6. CDR3 length: 13 residues. CDR3: CASSPGQGSEQYF. The CDR3 DNA reads TGTGCCAGCAGCCCCGGACAGGGTAGCGAGCAGTACTTC. The variable domain in full, completed from reference TRBV7-3 and TRBJ2-7, reads GAGVSQTPSNKVTEKGKYVELRCDPISGHTALYWYRQSLGQGPEFLIYFQGTGAADDSGLPNDRFFAVRPEGSVSTLKIQRTERGDSAVYLCASSPGQGSEQYFGPGTRLTVT.

This chain joins TRBV27 and TRBJ1-4; D perhaps matches TRBD1 (5 bases). V dropped 3 bases and J dropped 6 bases, with 11 bases sitting between them. The CDR3 sequence is 14 residues long. Germline V gene lookup returns CDR1 MNHEY and CDR2 SMNVEV (reference sequence). The CDR3 is CASSFRESDEKLFF. CDR3 nucleotide sequence: TGTGCCAGCAGTTTCAGGGAGAGCGATGAAAAACTGTTTTTT. Variable domain in full (rest from reference TRBV27 and TRBJ1-4): EAQVTQNPRYLITVTGKKLTVTCSQNMNHEYMSWYRQDPGLGLRQIYYSMNVEVTDKGDVPEGYKVSRKEKRNFPLILESPSPNQTSLYFCASSFRESDEKLFFGSGTQLSVL.

This clonotype was picked up a small number of times. The chain uses TRBV4-1 and TRBJ2-3, with TRBD1 identical over 9 bases. Looked up from germline, CDR1 is MGHRA and CDR2 is YSYEKL. This CDR3 has 17 amino acids. The V gene end was trimmed by 5 bases and the J gene end by 2 bases; junction bases not matched to a gene: 11. CDR3 DNA sequence: TGCGCCAGCAGCTCCTCCGGGACAGGGAAACCCACAGATACGCAGTATTTT. Translating gives CASSSSGTGKPTDTQYF.

This clonotype was counted a few times. The chain carries TRBV11-2 and TRBJ2-5; D is unclear. V was pared by 2 bases and J by 2 bases, with 12 bases between. The CDR3 sequence is 15 residues long. Germline CDR1 reads SGHAT; CDR2 reads FQNNGV. The CDR3: CASSLIYAEQETQYF. The CDR3 nucleotides read TGTGCCAGCAGCTTAATCTATGCAGAGCAAGAGACCCAGTACTTC.

This clonotype was seen many times. The chain employs TRBV11-2 and TRBJ2-1; 12 bases map to TRBD2. Unmatched junction bases numbered 8, after V lost 6 bases and J lost 2 bases. The length of the CDR3 is 17 residues. The germline gives CDR1 SGHAT, CDR2 FQNNGV. For the CDR3, the DNA is TGTGCCAGCAGTTCGACTAGCGGGAGCTTTACCTACAATGAGCAGTTCTTC. It yields the protein CASSSTSGSFTYNEQFF. The full variable domain, completed using reference TRBV11-2 and TRBJ2-1, is EAGVAQSPRYKIIEKRQSVAFWCNPISGHATLYWYQQILGQGPKLLIQFQNNGVVDDSQLPKDRFSAERLKGVDSTLKIQPAKLEDSAVYLCASSSTSGSFTYNEQFFGPGTRLTVL.

This clonotype has just a few counts. The chain couples TRBV20-1 to TRBJ2-7; 11 bases are shared with TRBD2. Germline trimming cut 0 bases from V and 2 bases from J; bases unmatched to any gene: 9. CDR3 size: 17 residues. Looked up from germline, CDR1 is DFQATT and CDR2 is SNEGSKA (reference sequence). The CDR3 spells CSARDLTRLAGTYEQYF. The CDR3 DNA is TGCAGTGCTAGAGACCTAACTAGACTAGCGGGGACCTACGAGCAGTACTTC.

The CDR3 nucleotides are TGTGCCAGCAGTTACTCGATTCGACAGCTAACCTACGAGCAGTACTTC. Protein product: CASSYSIRQLTYEQYF. V usage is TRBV6-2 or TRBV6-3 and J usage is TRBJ2-7; possibly TRBD1 for D (5 bases). V was shortened by 0 bases and J by 2 bases, with 14 bases between the two germline ends. CDR3 length: 16 residues. The germline CDR1 and CDR2 sequences are MNHEY and SVGEGT.

The chain carries TRBV19 and TRBJ2-1, with D uncertain. The CDR3 is 12 amino acids. Germline V lookup: CDR1 LNHDA, CDR2 SQIVND (reference sequence). The V gene lost 4 bases and the J gene lost 10 bases, with 11 bases spanning the gap. CDR3 in DNA: TGTGCCAGTAGTAGAAATAGCAACGAGCAGTTCTTC. It is translated as CASSRNSNEQFF. The full variable domain, completed using reference TRBV19 and TRBJ2-1, is DGGITQSPKYLFRKEGQNVTLSCEQNLNHDAMYWYRQDPGQGLRLIYYSQIVNDFQKGDIAEGYSVSREKKESFPLTVTSAQKNPTAFYLCASSRNSNEQFFGPGTRLTVL.

This clonotype was detected a few times. This chain links TRBV12-3 or TRBV12-4 with TRBJ2-7, with D possibly TRBD1 on 5 matching bases. With 4 bases removed from V and 0 bases from J, the gap between germline ends came to 10 bases. CDR3 size: 14 residues. DNA for the CDR3: TGTGCCAGCAGTTGGTCCAGGGACTCCTACGAGCAGTACTTC. It yields the protein CASSWSRDSYEQYF.

This chain connects TRBV4-2 to TRBJ2-7, with 7 bases lining up with TRBD2. V was pared by 3 bases and J by 2 bases, with 4 bases of the junction left unmatched. Germline lookup yields CDR1 LGHNA and CDR2 YNFKEQ. The CDR3 covers 14 residues. CDR3 in amino acids: CASSHSSGTYEQYF. In nucleotides, the CDR3 is TGTGCCAGCAGCCACTCTAGCGGAACCTACGAGCAGTACTTC.

The rearrangement uses TRBV9 and TRBJ2-1; 9 bases fit TRBD2. The CDR3 runs to 14 residues. Germline CDR1 reads SGDLS; CDR2 reads YYNGEE. Trimming took 4 bases from V and 9 from J; bases not matched to a gene: 8. This chain's CDR3 is CASSPGLAWIEQFF. The CDR3 DNA follows: TGTGCCAGCAGCCCCGGACTAGCGTGGATTGAGCAGTTCTTC. Using reference TRBV9 and TRBJ2-1 for the parts outside the CDR3, the full variable domain is DSGVTQTPKHLITATGQRVTLRCSPRSGDLSVYWYQQSLDQGLQFLIQYYNGEERAKGNILERFSAQQFPDLHSELNLSSLELGDSALYFCASSPGLAWIEQFFGPGTRLTVL.

In its sample, this clonotype was seen once. This chain uses TRBV12-3 or TRBV12-4 with TRBJ2-3, with D possibly matching TRBD2 (6 bases). The CDR3 has 16 residues. Trimming removed 1 base at V and 0 bases at J, with 11 bases between. The CDR3 DNA is TGTGCCAGCAGTTTAGGCGGGATAAGGAGCACAGATACGCAGTATTTT. It encodes CASSLGGIRSTDTQYF.

There are a few counts of this clonotype. The rearrangement links TRBV12-3 or TRBV12-4 to TRBJ2-4, with 15 bases aligning to TRBD2. The V gene end was trimmed by 3 bases and the J gene end by 2 bases; junction bases not matched to a gene: 2. The CDR3 has 17 residues. CDR3 residues: CASSFGLAGGTKNIQYF. CDR3 nucleotides: TGTGCCAGCAGTTTCGGACTAGCGGGGGGGACCAAAAACATTCAGTACTTC.

The V call is TRBV15, the J call TRBJ1-2; tentative D call: TRBD1 (5 bases). Trimming took 0 bases from V and 5 from J, leaving 22 bases between them. CDR3 length: 18 amino acids. The germline CDR1 and CDR2 sequences are LNHNV and YYDKDF (reference sequence). This CDR3 reads CATSRDKVGLGATYGYTF. The CDR3 bases are TGTGCCACCAGCAGAGATAAAGTCGGCCTAGGGGCGACTTATGGCTACACCTTC.

This clonotype was observed a few times. The J gene is TRBJ1-5, the V gene TRBV28; 7 bases agree with TRBD1. Looked up from germline, CDR1 is MDHEN and CDR2 is SYDVKM. This CDR3 is 14 amino acids long. V shed 2 bases, J shed 6 bases, and the junction held 4 bases outside the gene matches. CDR3 DNA: TGTGCCAGCAGTTTAGGCAGGGGGATTCAGCCCCAGCATTTT. This sequence encodes CASSLGRGIQPQHF.

This clonotype was seen a few times. V usage is TRBV20-1 and J usage is TRBJ1-1; D is undetermined. This CDR3 has 14 residues. Trimming cost V 0 bases and J 0 bases, with 8 bases left between them. The V gene's germline CDR1 is DFQATT and CDR2 SNEGSKA (reference sequence). In nucleotides, the CDR3 is TGCAGTGCTAGAGATGCACAGATGAACACTGAAGCTTTCTTT. Translating gives CSARDAQMNTEAFF.

This clonotype has ten or more counts. V and J are TRBV28 and TRBJ2-1; TRBD1 matches 7 bases. This CDR3 is 14 amino acids long. Losses at the gene ends were 7 bases for V and 4 bases for J; bases not matched to a gene: 7. Germline values: CDR1 MDHEN, CDR2 SYDVKM. The CDR3 here is CASKERGLYNEQFF. The DNA for the CDR3 is TGTGCCAGCAAGGAAAGGGGGCTTTACAATGAGCAGTTCTTC.

The J gene is TRBJ2-3, the V gene TRBV29-1; 7 nucleotides line up with TRBD2. The germline CDR1 and CDR2 sequences are SQVTM and ANQGSEA. The CDR3 spans 13 residues. Losses at the gene ends were 1 base for V and 5 bases for J; bases not matched to a gene: 3. The CDR3 sequence is CSVEGEGIDTQYF. The CDR3 DNA sequence: TGCAGCGTTGAAGGGGAGGGAATAGATACGCAGTATTTT.